A selection of T cell receptor beta chains follows, all from one sample in a study of response to subunit inactivated influenza vaccine. TCRdb recomputed calls from the RT-PCR reads with MiXCR, one row per CDR3 protein. The table records about 190,000 distinct CDR3 sequences, approximately 15% of them present only once. This specimen consisted of CD8+ T cells sorted from PBMCs, obtained more than 4 days after vaccination. The receptors originated from a man aged 45 to 65 who received an inactivated influenza vaccine. Both conserved end residues are part of each CDR3.

CDR3	V
CASSLLAGGHNEQFF	TRBV7-2
CASSQGPGPPYEQYF	TRBV14
CASSSRRPGGGTRAYNEQFF	TRBV11-2
CASSLKGAMSGELFF	TRBV7-6
CASSPRSQGAPGGKNIQYF	TRBV13
CASSSGWGQETQYF	TRBV6-8
CASSQLQNIQYF	TRBV3-1
CASSLEPELGAQYF	TRBV7-2
CASSLTGFSATNEKLFF	TRBV5-1
CASGTWTSEGRGDTQYF	TRBV12-5
CASSFLVGRTYEQYF	TRBV28
CASSVDLSGGRNEQFF	TRBV9
CASSFGTSGINEQFF	TRBV5-5
CASSYSEGGETQYF	TRBV6-5
CASSIAGATDTQYF	TRBV19
CASSAGGLEQYF	TRBV6-6
CASSLGQGIGNTIYF	TRBV12-3/TRBV12-4
CASSRAGVYNEQFF	TRBV3-1
CASSEGETGGGGYTF	TRBV2
CASSLLRVNTEAFF	TRBV28
CASSLVSHPMNEQYF	TRBV5-1
CASSSKVTGELFF	TRBV6-6
CASSQVSVTSNQPQHF	TRBV4-1
CASSYSGRRYYTF	TRBV6-5
CASSLSTLGGKAFF	TRBV27
CSVDPRDTQYF	TRBV29-1
CSVRTSGRLTQYF	TRBV29-1
CASSLPTGFQETQYF	TRBV4-1
CASSLAGTSYEQYF	TRBV5-1
CASSAGTGIGETQYF	TRBV9
CSARDIRLAIYNEQFF	TRBV20-1
CASSRQGVNTEAFF	TRBV27
CASSYNEREGREQFF	TRBV6-2/TRBV6-3